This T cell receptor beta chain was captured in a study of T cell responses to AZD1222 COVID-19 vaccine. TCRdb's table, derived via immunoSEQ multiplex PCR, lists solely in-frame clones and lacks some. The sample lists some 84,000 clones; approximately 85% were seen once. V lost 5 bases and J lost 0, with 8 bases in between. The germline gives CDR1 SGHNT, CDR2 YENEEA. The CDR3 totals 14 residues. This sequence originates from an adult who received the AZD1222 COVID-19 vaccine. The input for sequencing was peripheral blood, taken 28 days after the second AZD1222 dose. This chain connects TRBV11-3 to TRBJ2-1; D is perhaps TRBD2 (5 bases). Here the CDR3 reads CASSLRGSYNEQFF. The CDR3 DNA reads TGTGCCAGCAGCCTCCGGGGCTCCTACAATGAGCAGTTCTTC.